One T cell receptor beta chain is described in this entry. The antigen remains undetermined. The sample belongs to a study of cytomegalovirus exposure and HLA in healthy donors. Study background: Earlier work reported 90 million to 120 million unique TCR beta sequences from about 170 million T cells. Notes on the study in general: A later analysis found most CMV-associated TCR beta chains apparently HLA-restricted.

Participants comprised healthy donors of bone marrow. In the PCR, 60 Vbeta and 13 Jbeta primers were used. Original data processing: An analysis that came later counted 80 million or so unique TCR beta chains, around 12 million shared. Libraries were prepared by immunoSEQ multiplex PCR; TCRdb keeps only in-frame clonotypes and omits some of them. V and J calls and clone size are copied from that table; D and trimming were computed from the DNA. The sample lists about 160,000 clones, about 80% seen once, with 1.3% in the top ten. The CDR3 covers 14 residues. Germline-derived CDR1 and CDR2 are SQVTM and ANQGSEA. Deletions cut 4 bases from V and 1 base from J, with 13 bases between.

The chain recombines TRBV29-1 with TRBJ1-2; possible D gene TRBD1, 5 bases. The source material was PBMCs. The receptor comes from a woman aged 45-65 years in good health and CMV-seronegative. The chain's CDR3 is CSVARGRNNYGYTF. The CDR3 coding sequence is TGCAGCGTTGCGCGGGGCAGGAATAACTATGGCTACACCTTC. The full variable domain, rest sourced from reference TRBV29-1 and TRBJ1-2, is SAVISQKPSRDICQRGTSLTIQCQVDSQVTMMFWYRQQPGQSLTLIATANQGSEATYESGFVIDKFPISRPNLTFSTLTVSNMSPEDSSIYLCSVARGRNNYGYTFGSGTRLTVV.